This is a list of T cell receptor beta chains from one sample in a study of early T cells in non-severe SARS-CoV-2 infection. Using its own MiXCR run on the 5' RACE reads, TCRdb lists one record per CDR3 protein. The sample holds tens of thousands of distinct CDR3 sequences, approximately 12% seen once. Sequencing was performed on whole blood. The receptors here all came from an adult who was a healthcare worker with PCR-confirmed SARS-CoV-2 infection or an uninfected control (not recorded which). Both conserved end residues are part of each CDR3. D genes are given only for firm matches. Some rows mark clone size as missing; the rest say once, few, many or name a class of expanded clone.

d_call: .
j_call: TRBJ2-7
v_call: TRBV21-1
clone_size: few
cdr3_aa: CASSKEQQFITHEQYF
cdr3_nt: TGTGCCAGCAGCAAAGAGCAGCAGTTTATAACTCACGAGCAGTACTTC

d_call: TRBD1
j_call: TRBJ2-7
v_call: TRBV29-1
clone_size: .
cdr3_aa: CSVTTGGPYEQYF
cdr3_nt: TGCAGCGTGACGACAGGGGGGCCCTACGAGCAGTACTTC

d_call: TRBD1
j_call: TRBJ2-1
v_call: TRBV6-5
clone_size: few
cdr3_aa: CASAGTGSSYNEQFF
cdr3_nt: TGTGCCAGCGCAGGGACAGGGAGCTCCTACAATGAGCAGTTCTTC

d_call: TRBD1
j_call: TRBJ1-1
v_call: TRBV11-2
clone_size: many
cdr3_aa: CASRQGGTEAFF
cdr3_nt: TGTGCCAGCCGGCAGGGGGGCACTGAAGCTTTCTTT

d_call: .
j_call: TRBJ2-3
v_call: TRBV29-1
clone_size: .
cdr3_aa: CSVEAPQGLQGDTQYF
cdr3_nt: TGCAGCGTTGAAGCGCCGCAGGGACTTCAGGGGGATACGCAGTATTTT

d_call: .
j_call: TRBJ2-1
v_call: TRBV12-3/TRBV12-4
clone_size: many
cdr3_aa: CASSQLTGFDEQFF
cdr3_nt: TGTGCCAGCAGTCAGTTAACAGGGTTCGATGAGCAGTTCTTC

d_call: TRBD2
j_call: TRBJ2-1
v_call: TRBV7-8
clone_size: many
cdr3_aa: CASCRAGGYNEQFF
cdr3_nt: TGTGCCAGCTGCCGAGCGGGAGGGTACAATGAGCAGTTCTTC

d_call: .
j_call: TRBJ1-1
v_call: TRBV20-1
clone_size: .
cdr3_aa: CSAQMGARVNTEAFF
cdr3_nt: TGCAGTGCCCAGATGGGGGCAAGGGTGAACACTGAAGCTTTCTTT

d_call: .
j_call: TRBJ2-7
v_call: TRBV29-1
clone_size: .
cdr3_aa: CSVTGSSYEQYF
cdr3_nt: TGCAGCGTCACAGGGTCCTCCTACGAGCAGTACTTC

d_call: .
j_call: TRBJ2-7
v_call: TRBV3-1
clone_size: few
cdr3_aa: CASSQDNGYEQYF
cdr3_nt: TGTGCCAGCAGCCAAGATAATGGGTACGAGCAGTACTTC

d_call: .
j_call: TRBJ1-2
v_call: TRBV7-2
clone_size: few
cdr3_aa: CASSLQQVNYGYTF
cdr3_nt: TGTGCCAGCAGCCTCCAACAGGTTAACTATGGCTACACCTTC

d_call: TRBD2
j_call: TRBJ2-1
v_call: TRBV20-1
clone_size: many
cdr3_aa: CSAPRLAGAGNEQFF
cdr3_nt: TGCAGTGCCCCCCGACTAGCGGGAGCGGGTAATGAGCAGTTCTTC

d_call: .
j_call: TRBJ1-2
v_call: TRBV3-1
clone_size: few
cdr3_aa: CASSPDGRVYGYTF
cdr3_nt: TGTGCCAGCAGCCCCGATGGGAGAGTTTATGGCTACACCTTC

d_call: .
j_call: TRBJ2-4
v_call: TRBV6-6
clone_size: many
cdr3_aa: CASTPEGAKNIQYF
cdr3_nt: TGTGCCAGCACCCCAGAAGGAGCCAAAAACATTCAGTACTTC

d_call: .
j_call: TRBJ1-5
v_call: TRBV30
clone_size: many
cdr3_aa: CAWSVGSRQPQHF
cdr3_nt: TGTGCCTGGAGTGTAGGGTCTCGTCAGCCCCAGCATTTT

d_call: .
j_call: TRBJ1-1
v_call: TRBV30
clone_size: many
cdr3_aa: CAWRRQPNTEAFF
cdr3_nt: TGTGCCTGGAGGCGTCAGCCGAACACTGAAGCTTTCTTT

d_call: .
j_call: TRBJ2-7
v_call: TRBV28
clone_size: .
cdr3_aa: CASSTQGGGKEQYF
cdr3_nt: TGTGCCAGCAGTACCCAGGGAGGGGGCAAGGAGCAGTACTTC

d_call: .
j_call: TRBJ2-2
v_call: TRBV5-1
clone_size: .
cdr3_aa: CASTNWTGELFF
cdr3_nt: TGCGCTTCCACTAACTGGACCGGGGAGCTGTTTTTT

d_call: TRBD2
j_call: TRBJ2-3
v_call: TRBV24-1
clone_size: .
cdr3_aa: CATSDLGSGRAADTQYF
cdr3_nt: TGTGCCACCAGTGATTTAGGTAGCGGGAGGGCCGCAGATACGCAGTATTTT

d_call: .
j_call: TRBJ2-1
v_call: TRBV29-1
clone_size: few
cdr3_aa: CSVESASTAYNEQFF
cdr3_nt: TGCAGCGTTGAGTCGGCTAGTACGGCTTACAATGAGCAGTTCTTC

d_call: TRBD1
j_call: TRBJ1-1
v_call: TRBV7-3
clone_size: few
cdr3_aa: CASSSSPGTATEAFF
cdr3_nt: TGTGCCAGCTCCTCAAGCCCCGGGACAGCAACTGAAGCTTTCTTT

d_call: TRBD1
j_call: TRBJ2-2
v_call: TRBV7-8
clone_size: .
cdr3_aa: CASSSPGTGFGELFF
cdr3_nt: TGTGCCAGCAGCTCGCCCGGGACAGGGTTCGGGGAGCTGTTTTTT

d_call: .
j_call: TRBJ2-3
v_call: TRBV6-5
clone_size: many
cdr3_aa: CASSYEGDF
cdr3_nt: TGTGCCAGCAGTTACGAGGGGGATTTT

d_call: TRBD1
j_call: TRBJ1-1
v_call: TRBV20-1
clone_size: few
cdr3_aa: CSAPRTGRTEAFF
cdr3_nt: TGCAGTGCCCCCCGGACAGGGAGGACTGAAGCTTTCTTT

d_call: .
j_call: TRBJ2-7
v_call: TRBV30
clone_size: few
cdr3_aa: CAWSRGAGATYEQYF
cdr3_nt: TGTGCCTGGAGTAGGGGGGCAGGGGCCACCTACGAGCAGTACTTC

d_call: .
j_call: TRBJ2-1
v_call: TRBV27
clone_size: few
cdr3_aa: CASRLDKANEQFF
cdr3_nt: TGTGCCAGCAGGCTCGACAAGGCAAATGAGCAGTTCTTC

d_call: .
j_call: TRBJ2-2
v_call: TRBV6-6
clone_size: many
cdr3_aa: CASVDRRSTGELFF
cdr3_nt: TGTGCCAGCGTCGACCGACGGTCCACCGGGGAGCTGTTTTTT

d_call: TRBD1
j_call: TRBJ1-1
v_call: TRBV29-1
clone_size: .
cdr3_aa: CSASQGTEAFF
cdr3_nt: TGCAGCGCATCACAGGGGACTGAAGCTTTCTTT

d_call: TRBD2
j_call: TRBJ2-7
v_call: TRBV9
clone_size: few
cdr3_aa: CASSVSSGRGYEQYF
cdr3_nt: TGTGCCAGCAGCGTATCAAGCGGGAGAGGCTACGAGCAGTACTTC

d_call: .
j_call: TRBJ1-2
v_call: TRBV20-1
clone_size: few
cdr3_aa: CSATEFGTQSYGYTF
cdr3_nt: TGCAGTGCTACCGAGTTTGGGACCCAATCCTATGGCTACACCTTC

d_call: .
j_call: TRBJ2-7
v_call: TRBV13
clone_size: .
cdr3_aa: CASRSAGEQYF
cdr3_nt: TGTGCCAGCAGATCCGCCGGCGAGCAGTACTTC

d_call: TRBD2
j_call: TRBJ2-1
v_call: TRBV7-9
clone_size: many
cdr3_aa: CASSFSGTSGNEQFF
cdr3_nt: TGTGCCAGCAGCTTTAGCGGGACCAGCGGGAATGAGCAGTTCTTC

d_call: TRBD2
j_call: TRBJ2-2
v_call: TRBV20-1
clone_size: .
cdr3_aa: CSARDRTSGFTGELFF
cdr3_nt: TGCAGTGCTAGAGATAGGACTAGCGGATTCACCGGGGAGCTGTTTTTT

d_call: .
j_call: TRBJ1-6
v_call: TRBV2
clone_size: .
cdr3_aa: CASSETMKDSPLHF
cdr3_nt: TGTGCCAGCAGTGAGACGATGAAGGATTCACCCCTCCACTTT

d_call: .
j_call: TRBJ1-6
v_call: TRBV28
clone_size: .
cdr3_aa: CASSDFGRGGESPLHF
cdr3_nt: TGTGCCAGCAGTGACTTTGGACGGGGTGGTGAGAGCCCCCTCCACTTT

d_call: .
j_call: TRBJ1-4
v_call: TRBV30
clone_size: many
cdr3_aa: CAWSLDSSNEKLFF
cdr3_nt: TGTGCCTGGAGTTTGGACAGCTCTAATGAAAAACTGTTTTTT

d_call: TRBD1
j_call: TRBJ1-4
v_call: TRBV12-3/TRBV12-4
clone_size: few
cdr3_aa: CASRWTGMNEKLFF
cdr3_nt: TGTGCCAGCAGGTGGACAGGGATGAATGAAAAACTGTTTTTT

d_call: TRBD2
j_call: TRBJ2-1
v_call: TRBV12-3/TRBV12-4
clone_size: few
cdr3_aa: CASTLGLAGYNEQFF
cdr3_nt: TGTGCCAGCACCCTGGGGCTAGCGGGGTACAATGAGCAGTTCTTC

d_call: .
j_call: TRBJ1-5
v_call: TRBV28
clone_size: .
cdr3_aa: CASSLWAANQPQHF
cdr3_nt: TGTGCCAGCAGTTTATGGGCAGCAAATCAGCCCCAGCATTTT

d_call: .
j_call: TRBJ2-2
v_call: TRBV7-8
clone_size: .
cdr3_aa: CASSFLDSSELFF
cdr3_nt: TGTGCCAGCAGCTTCCTGGACAGTAGCGAGCTGTTTTTT

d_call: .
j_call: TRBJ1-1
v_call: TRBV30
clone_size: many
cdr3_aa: CAWRLGSNTEAFF
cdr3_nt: TGTGCCTGGAGACTGGGAAGCAACACTGAAGCTTTCTTT

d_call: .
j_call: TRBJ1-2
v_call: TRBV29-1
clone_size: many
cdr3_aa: CSVEERGNGGYTF
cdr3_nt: TGCAGCGTTGAGGAGAGAGGGAATGGTGGCTACACCTTC

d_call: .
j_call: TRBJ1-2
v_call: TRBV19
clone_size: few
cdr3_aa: CASSIGLDGYTF
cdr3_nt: TGTGCCAGTAGTATTGGGTTGGATGGCTACACCTTC

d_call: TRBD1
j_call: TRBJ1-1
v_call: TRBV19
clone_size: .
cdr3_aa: CATGQGPTEAFF
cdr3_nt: TGTGCCACCGGACAGGGTCCCACTGAAGCTTTCTTT

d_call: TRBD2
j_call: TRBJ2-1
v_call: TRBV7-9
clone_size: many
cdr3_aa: CASSPWTSGSDEQFF
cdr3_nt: TGTGCCAGCAGCCCATGGACTAGCGGGAGCGATGAGCAGTTCTTC

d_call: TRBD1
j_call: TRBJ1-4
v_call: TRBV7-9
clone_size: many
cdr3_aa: CASSGGTGLDEKLFF
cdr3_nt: TGTGCCAGCAGCGGAGGGACAGGGCTAGATGAAAAACTGTTTTTT

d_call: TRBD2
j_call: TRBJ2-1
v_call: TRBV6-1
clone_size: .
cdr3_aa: CASSERTSGRGNEQFF
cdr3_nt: TGTGCCAGCAGCGAACGGACTAGCGGGAGGGGTAATGAGCAGTTCTTC

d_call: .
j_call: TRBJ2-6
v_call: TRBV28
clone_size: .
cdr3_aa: CASSLFRNSGANVLTF
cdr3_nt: TGTGCCAGCAGTTTATTCAGAAACTCTGGGGCCAACGTCCTGACTTTC

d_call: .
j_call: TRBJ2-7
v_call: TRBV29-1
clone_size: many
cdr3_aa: CSVALHGPSYEQYF
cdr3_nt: TGCAGCGTTGCTCTCCACGGTCCTTCCTACGAGCAGTACTTC

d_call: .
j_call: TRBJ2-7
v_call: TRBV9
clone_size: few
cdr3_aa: CASSVGDRNYEQYF
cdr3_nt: TGTGCCAGCAGCGTAGGCGACAGGAACTACGAGCAGTACTTC

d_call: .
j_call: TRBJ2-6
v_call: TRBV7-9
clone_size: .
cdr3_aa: CASRIDSGANVLTF
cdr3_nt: TGTGCCAGCAGAATCGACTCTGGGGCCAACGTCCTGACTTTC

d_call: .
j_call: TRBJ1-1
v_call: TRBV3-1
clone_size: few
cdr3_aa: CASSQIGSYTEAFF
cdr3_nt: TGTGCCAGCAGCCAAATCGGAAGTTACACTGAAGCTTTCTTT